A single sample gave rise to the 22 T cell receptor beta chains below, sequenced in a study of post-analysis software for immune sequencing data. Study-wide points: Roughly five TRBV segments were more frequent in patients than controls; TRBV5-6, TRBV5-1 and TRBV20-1 belonged to this group.

No antigen is known for these receptors. Presence of unique molecular identifiers characterized the TCR beta cDNA libraries. One entry per CDR3 protein results from TCRdb running MiXCR on the PCR reads. The sample carries under 900,000 distinct CDR3 sequences, roughly half recorded once. Sequences were obtained from blood. Receptors originate from a girl aged 5-17 years with multiple sclerosis.

This rearrangement joins TRBV6-1 to TRBJ2-1; a possible D gene is TRBD1 (5 bases). CDR1 and CDR2 (germline): MNHNS, SASEGT. The CDR3 consists of 19 residues. The V end was cut by 6 bases, the J end by 0 bases, with 24 bases between. The CDR3 reads CASRNTGRAAPSSYNEQFF. DNA of the CDR3: TGTGCCAGCAGAAATACAGGACGTGCAGCCCCTAGCTCCTACAATGAGCAGTTCTTC.

The chain couples TRBV11-2 to TRBJ2-1, with unresolved D. V lost 4 bases to trimming and J lost 5 bases, with 18 bases between them. CDR3 length: 16 amino acids. CDR1 is SGHAT, CDR2 FQNNGV, per germline. CDR3 sequence: CASSSIRASLHNEQFF. The CDR3 bases are TGTGCCAGCAGCTCTATCCGGGCTTCGCTACACAATGAGCAGTTCTTC.

The chain recombines TRBV20-1 with TRBJ1-1, with TRBD1 identical over 8 bases. CDR3 length: 15 residues. Trimming removed 5 bases from V and 0 bases from J; junction bases left unmatched: 8. The germline gives CDR1 DFQATT, CDR2 SNEGSKA (reference sequence). CDR3 region: CSAVPGQVLNTEAFF. In nucleotides, the CDR3 is TGCAGTGCTGTCCCGGGACAGGTATTGAACACTGAAGCTTTCTTT.

The chain recombines TRBV20-1 with TRBJ2-5; TRBD1 is a possible D gene (6 bases). V gave up 6 bases and J gave up 4 bases, with 24 bases separating them. This CDR3 is 16 amino acids long. The V gene's germline CDR1 is DFQATT and CDR2 SNEGSKA (reference sequence). The CDR3 loop reads CSAPPARGTQGETQYF. DNA of the CDR3: TGCAGTGCCCCCCCTGCGAGGGGGACCCAAGGAGAGACCCAGTACTTC.

The chain uses TRBV7-2 and TRBJ2-1; 7 bases align to TRBD1. The CDR3 consists of 16 residues. Trimming cost V 5 bases and J 7 bases; bases outside gene matches: 14. Germline V gives CDR1 SGHTA, CDR2 FQGNSA. The DNA for the CDR3 is TGTGCCAGCAGCCTGTGGCTAGGGGGCACGTGGAATGAGCAGTTCTTC. Protein product: CASSLWLGGTWNEQFF.

The table lists this clonotype with a count of one. CDR3 in amino acids: CSANRGQGYNEQFF. The CDR3 DNA is TGCAGTGCTAACCGGGGACAGGGGTACAATGAGCAGTTCTTC. This chain joins TRBV20-1 and TRBJ2-1; 10 bases map to TRBD1. Trimming removed 4 bases from V and 4 bases from J; junction bases left unmatched: 4. CDR1 is DFQATT, CDR2 SNEGSKA, per germline (reference sequence). The CDR3 extends over 14 amino acids.

The chain combines TRBV12-3 or TRBV12-4 with TRBJ2-2; D is possibly TRBD1 (5 bases). The V end lost 6 bases, the J end lost 4 bases, and 12 bases lay between the germline ends. The CDR3 length is 14 residues. CDR3 in amino acids: CASSQGASTGELFF. The CDR3 DNA sequence: TGTGCCAGCAGCCAAGGGGCTAGCACCGGGGAGCTGTTTTTT.

The V call is TRBV10-3, the J call TRBJ2-5; possibly TRBD1 for D (6 bases). Trimming removed 10 bases at V and 0 bases at J, with 15 bases between. Germline CDR1 reads ENHRY; CDR2 reads SYGVKD. The CDR3 is 14 amino acids. The CDR3 spells CATRPGHHQETQYF. DNA of the CDR3: TGTGCCACCCGGCCGGGACATCACCAAGAGACCCAGTACTTC.

This clonotype was counted between two and nine times. The chain couples TRBV12-3 or TRBV12-4 to TRBJ1-2, with 9 bases aligning to TRBD1. This CDR3 is 14 amino acids long. With V trimmed by 4 bases and J by 3 bases, 3 bases remained unmatched. In DNA form, the CDR3 reads TGTGCCAGCAGTTGGGACAGGGTTGACTATGGCTACACCTTC. Protein product: CASSWDRVDYGYTF.

This chain connects TRBV6-6 to TRBJ2-6; D possibly matches TRBD1 or TRBD2 (5 bases each). The CDR3 totals 16 residues. Germline values: CDR1 MNHNY, CDR2 SVGAGI (reference sequence). The V end was cut by 10 bases, the J end by 0 bases, with 16 bases between. Here the CDR3 reads CAIGAASISGANVLTF. As DNA, the CDR3 is TGTGCCATCGGGGCAGCCTCCATCTCTGGGGCCAACGTCCTGACTTTC.

The chain recombines TRBV5-5 with TRBJ2-7; D remains ambiguous. The CDR3 spans 14 residues. Germline V gene lookup returns CDR1 SGHKS and CDR2 YYEKEE (reference sequence). V was clipped by 4 bases and J by 1 base, with 12 bases between them. The CDR3 DNA is TGTGCCAGCAGCCCCGTGGGGTCATCCTACGAGCAGTACTTC. It specifies CASSPVGSSYEQYF.

A few counts support this clonotype. The genes are TRBV11-2 and TRBJ2-7, with 10 bases fitting TRBD1. The CDR3 spans 15 residues. V dropped 1 base and J dropped 6; count of bases not matched to a gene: 6. Germline CDR1 reads SGHAT; CDR2 reads FQNNGV. In DNA, the CDR3 is TGTGCCAGCAGCTTAGTAGGGACAGGGGAGGGCGAGCAGTACTTC. Amino acid sequence: CASSLVGTGEGEQYF.

Notes on this clonotype: A much larger clone differs from this one at a single base, so this may be a read error. J is TRBJ2-1 and V is TRBV20-1; TRBD2 aligns across 8 bases. Germline V lookup: CDR1 DFQATT, CDR2 SNEGSKA (reference sequence). The CDR3 has 14 amino acids. After removal of 6 bases from V and 8 bases from J, the junction contained 12 bases not matched to a gene. CDR3 sequence reads: CSAPGTRESDEQFF. CDR3 nucleotide sequence: TGCAGTGCACCCGGGACTAGGGAAAGCGATGAGCAGTTCTTC.

This clonotype was seen more than once but under ten times. The chain uses TRBV5-1 and TRBJ2-1, with a weak D call TRBD1 (5 bases). The J call may be incorrect, as the DNA end agrees better with TRBJ2-7. The CDR3 is 15 residues long. Germline assignment: CDR1 SGHRS and CDR2 YFSETQ. CDR3 DNA: TGCGCCAGCAGCGCCCTCCCAGGGAACTCCTACGAGCAGTACTTC. This encodes CASSALPGNSYEQYF.

This clonotype was recorded a few times. The chain links TRBV29-1 to TRBJ2-7; no clear D gene. The V and J ends lost 3 bases and 5 bases respectively, with 11 bases between them. The germline gives CDR1 SQVTM, CDR2 ANQGSEA. This CDR3 is built from 12 residues. CDR3 in amino acids: CSVESFVHEQYF. The CDR3 region has the DNA TGCAGCGTTGAGAGTTTTGTACACGAGCAGTACTTC.

V and J are TRBV2 and TRBJ2-1; 9 nucleotides agree with TRBD2. The J call is in doubt because the DNA end fits TRBJ2-7 better. From germline, CDR1 is SNHLY and CDR2 FYNNEI. The CDR3 consists of 15 residues. The DNA for the CDR3 is TGTGCCAGCAGTACCCTAGCGGGGCCTCGGAATGAGCAGTACTTC. Translating it yields CASSTLAGPRNEQYF.

J is TRBJ2-1 and V is TRBV6-2 or TRBV6-3; no reliable D call. CDR1 is MNHEY and CDR2 is SVGEGT in the germline V gene. CDR3 length: 11 amino acids. V lost 2 bases, J lost 9 bases, and 5 bases lay in between. The CDR3 sequence is CASSYGGEQFF. The CDR3 bases are TGTGCCAGCAGTTACGGCGGTGAGCAGTTCTTC.

The rearrangement links TRBV6-6 to TRBJ1-5; a possible D gene is TRBD1 (5 bases). The CDR3 has 12 amino acids. CDR1 and CDR2 from the germline V gene are MNHNY and SVGAGI (reference sequence). V lost 10 bases, J lost 3 bases, and 10 bases lay in between. This chain's CDR3 is CATAGPNQPQHF. DNA for the CDR3: TGTGCCACCGCAGGGCCCAATCAGCCCCAGCATTTT.

The V and J genes are TRBV5-5 and TRBJ2-7; no firm D call. The CDR3 sequence is 15 residues long. Germline V gene lookup returns CDR1 SGHKS and CDR2 YYEKEE (reference sequence). V was trimmed by 2 bases and J by 0 bases, leaving 12 bases between them. The CDR3 sequence is CASSLAGKSSYEQYF. The CDR3 DNA sequence: TGTGCCAGCAGCTTAGCAGGAAAGAGCTCCTACGAGCAGTACTTC.

The rearrangement joins TRBV29-1 to TRBJ2-5; D possibly corresponds to TRBD1 (5 bases). Germline-derived CDR1 and CDR2 are SQVTM and ANQGSEA. The CDR3 is 13 amino acids. V shed 6 bases and J shed 4 bases, with 15 bases lying between them. The CDR3 nucleotides are TGCAGCGTGGGTCAGGGTGGCCCAGAGACCCAGTACTTC. Protein: CSVGQGGPETQYF. Together with reference TRBV29-1 and TRBJ2-5, the CDR3 gives the full variable domain: SAVISQKPSRDICQRGTSLTIQCQVDSQVTMMFWYRQQPGQSLTLIATANQGSEATYESGFVIDKFPISRPNLTFSTLTVSNMSPEDSSIYLCSVGQGGPETQYFGPGTRLLVL.

The sample holds a few counts of this clonotype. The J gene is TRBJ2-5, the V gene TRBV29-1; no firm D call. The length of the CDR3 is 12 residues. Germline CDR1 is SQVTM and CDR2 is ANQGSEA. V lost 4 bases and J 0 bases, leaving 6 bases between the germline ends. CDR3 DNA: TGCAGCGTTGGGCAATACCAAGAGACCCAGTACTTC. It is translated as CSVGQYQETQYF. The whole variable domain, remainder taken from reference TRBV29-1 and TRBJ2-5, is SAVISQKPSRDICQRGTSLTIQCQVDSQVTMMFWYRQQPGQSLTLIATANQGSEATYESGFVIDKFPISRPNLTFSTLTVSNMSPEDSSIYLCSVGQYQETQYFGPGTRLLVL.

This clonotype has only one observation. The chain couples TRBV18 to TRBJ2-3; the match to TRBD2 covers 11 bases. The CDR3 consists of 17 residues. Germline values: CDR1 KGHSH, CDR2 LQKENI. V trimming: 2 bases; J trimming: 0 bases; junction bases outside the gene matches: 4. The CDR3 bases are TGTGCCAGCTCACCAATCCGGACTAGCGGGAGCACAGATACGCAGTATTTT. Amino acids: CASSPIRTSGSTDTQYF.